A single sample is the source of the 7 T cell receptor beta chains below, sequenced in a study of tumor and adjacent non-tumor tissue in lung cancer. A modified ARM-PCR protocol with three rounds of nested PCR amplified TCRbeta. TCRdb called the multiplex PCR reads again in MiXCR, with one record for every CDR3 protein. Seen here are approximately 120,000 distinct CDR3 sequences, roughly 67% observed once, and the top ten hold 9.5% to 15%. No cell sorting was done before RNA was extracted from the tissue. Sample: lung tumor tissue. The receptors derive from a man between 25 and 39 years old with non-small cell lung cancer.

Points on this clonotype: An end of the junction does not agree with germline; a read error may underlie this. This chain connects TRBV11-2 to TRBJ2-1; the D is unclear. The germline gives CDR1 SGHAT, CDR2 FQNNGV. This CDR3 region has 15 residues. CDR3 protein: CASSLVRAYHNGQFF. The CDR3 region has the DNA TGTGCCAGCAGCTTAGTAAGGGCCTATCACAATGGGCAGTTCTTC.

On this clonotype itself: A read error is possible here, since a much larger clone lies one base away. This chain connects TRBV12-3 or TRBV12-4 to TRBJ2-7; D is possibly TRBD1 (5 bases). This CDR3 region has 11 residues. CDR3 loop: CASSLQGEQHF. The CDR3 DNA reads TGTGCCAGCAGTTTACAGGGCGAGCAGCACTTC.

This clonotype was recorded many times. This rearrangement joins TRBV29-1 to TRBJ1-3; 7 bases are shared with TRBD1. Unmatched junction bases numbered 6, after V lost 4 bases and J lost 0 bases. CDR3 size: 15 residues. CDR1 is SQVTM and CDR2 is ANQGSEA in the germline V gene. Here the CDR3 DNA reads TGCAGCGTTGCCACTGACAGGGTCTCTGGAAACACCATATATTTT. It is translated as CSVATDRVSGNTIYF.

This clonotype was counted once. Its ends do not fully match the called genes, so a read error is possible. The gene calls are TRBV20-1 and TRBJ1-5, with TRBD1 identical over 8 bases. This CDR3 is built from 16 residues. Germline CDR1 DFQATT, CDR2 SNEGSKA (reference sequence). The CDR3, as DNA: TGCAGTGCCGGAGGCCAGGGGGCCACGGGCAATCTGCCCCAGCATTTT. Encoded protein: CSAGGQGATGNLPQHF.

This clonotype was seen only a few times. A junction end diverges from the germline sequence, so it may reflect a read error. V usage is TRBV10-3 and J usage is TRBJ2-2; the match to TRBD1 covers 11 bases. The CDR3 consists of 15 residues. CDR1 is ENHRY and CDR2 is SYGVKD in the germline V gene. The chain's CDR3 is CVIRRGQGDTGELFF. The CDR3 DNA reads TGTGTCATCAGGAGGGGACAGGGGGACACTGGGGAGCTGTTTTTT.

The chain recombines TRBV20-1 with TRBJ1-5, with 10 bases identical to TRBD1. J lost 5 bases, V lost 2 bases, and 6 bases had no gene match. The CDR3 length is 15 residues. Germline V gene sequence: CDR1 DFQATT, CDR2 SNEGSKA (reference sequence). DNA of the CDR3: TGCAGTGCTAGATATAGGACAGGGGGGGATCAGCCCCAGCATTTT. It encodes CSARYRTGGDQPQHF.

A remark on this clonotype: The junction and the germline gene differ at one end; a read error may be behind it. This chain joins TRBV5-4 and TRBJ2-2; TRBD2 is a possible D gene (5 bases). This CDR3 region has 13 residues. CDR1 is SGHNT and CDR2 is YYREEE in the germline V gene (reference sequence). This CDR3 is CASSTGNTRELFF. The CDR3 bases are TGTGCCAGCAGTACGGGGAACACCAGGGAGCTGTTTTTT.